A single sample is the source of the 9 T cell receptor beta chains below, sequenced in a study of control samples from healthy donors and cancer patients. Clones were read by immunoSEQ multiplex PCR, and TCRdb kept only the in-frame ones, dropping some. This table has some 120,000 clones, roughly 90% appearing once. The sample consisted of blood. The receptor set was obtained from a man between 45 and 60 years old in good health.

The rearrangement uses TRBV6-2 or TRBV6-3 and TRBJ2-3; D not certain. The CDR3 has 12 residues. Trimming removed 2 bases at V and 6 bases at J, with 6 bases between. Germline V CDR1 and CDR2: MNHEY, SVGEGT. The CDR3 is CASSYRKDTQYF. The CDR3 DNA reads TGTGCCAGCAGTTACCGGAAGGATACGCAGTATTTT.

The rearrangement uses TRBV6-5 and TRBJ1-2; 10 positions match TRBD1. This CDR3 has 15 residues. V dropped 6 bases and J dropped 3; count of bases not matched to a gene: 7. Germline V lookup: CDR1 MNHEY, CDR2 SVGAGI. CDR3 protein: CASRGLGTGDYGYTF. Here the CDR3 DNA reads TGTGCCAGCAGGGGACTGGGGACAGGGGACTATGGCTACACCTTC.

The rearrangement joins TRBV5-1 to TRBJ1-6; D ambiguous. Germline V gene sequence: CDR1 SGHRS, CDR2 YFSETQ. The V gene lost 7 bases and the J gene lost 13 bases, with 9 bases spanning the gap. The CDR3 consists of 10 residues. CDR3 DNA: TGCGCCAGCCTAGAATCTCCCCTCCACTTT. Translated: CASLESPLHF. The full variable domain, completed using reference TRBV5-1 and TRBJ1-6, is KAGVTQTPRYLIKTRGQQVTLSCSPISGHRSVSWYQQTPGQGLQFLFEYFSETQRNKGNFPGRFSGRQFSNSRSEMNVSTLELGDSALYLCASLESPLHFGNGTRLTVT.

This clone showed up just once. The chain uses TRBV5-4 and TRBJ2-7, with TRBD2 as a possible D gene (6 bases). V was pared by 2 bases and J by 6 bases, with 12 bases between. Germline V gene sequence: CDR1 SGHNT, CDR2 YYREEE (reference sequence). The CDR3 covers 13 residues. This CDR3 is CASSFGWGGEQYF. The CDR3 bases are TGTGCCAGCAGCTTTGGCTGGGGAGGCGAGCAGTACTTC.

The J gene is TRBJ2-7, the V gene TRBV3-1 (or the pseudogene TRBV3-2), with D possibly being TRBD2 (5 bases). The V gene's germline CDR1 is LGHDT and CDR2 YNNKEL (reference sequence). Trimming removed 3 bases from V and 4 bases from J, with 7 bases in between. The length of the CDR3 is 12 residues. DNA of the CDR3: TGTGCCAGCAGCCACCGGGGTTACGAGCAGTACTTC. The encoded protein is CASSHRGYEQYF.

The V gene is TRBV15, the J gene TRBJ1-1; D is possibly TRBD1 (5 bases). In germline, CDR1 is LNHNV, CDR2 YYDKDF (reference sequence). CDR3 length: 16 residues. Trimming stripped 2 bases from V and 0 bases from J, with 13 bases between. CDR3: CATSRTWGTLNTEAFF. The DNA for the CDR3 is TGTGCCACCAGCAGAACCTGGGGGACTTTGAACACTGAAGCTTTCTTT.

This sequence joins TRBV5-8 and TRBJ1-4; no firm D call. Germline CDR1 SGHTS, CDR2 YDEGEE. The CDR3 spans 16 residues. Trimming took 1 base from V and 4 from J, leaving 14 bases between them. The CDR3 protein is CASSLSTARYNEKLFF. CDR3 in DNA: TGTGCCAGCAGCTTGTCGACGGCCAGGTATAATGAAAAACTGTTTTTT. Variable domain in full (rest from reference TRBV5-8 and TRBJ1-4): EAGVTQSPTHLIKTRGQQATLRCSPISGHTSVYWYQQALGLGLQFLLWYDEGEERNRGNFPPRFSGRQFPNYSSELNVNALELEDSALYLCASSLSTARYNEKLFFGSGTQLSVL.

This clone was found a few times. The rearrangement joins TRBV15 to TRBJ1-5; D unresolved. CDR1 and CDR2 (germline): LNHNV, YYDKDF (reference sequence). The V end was cut by 4 bases, the J end by 4 bases, with 17 bases between. CDR3 length: 16 amino acids. DNA for the CDR3: TGTGCCACCAGCATGGGAGGGCAAAGAAGGAATCAGCCCCAGCATTTT. Translating gives CATSMGGQRRNQPQHF. Full variable domain (remainder filled in from reference TRBV15 and TRBJ1-5): DAMVIQNPRYQVTQFGKPVTLSCSQTLNHNVMYWYQQKSSQAPKLLFHYYDKDFNNEADTPDNFQSRRPNTSFCFLDIRSPGLGDTAMYLCATSMGGQRRNQPQHFGDGTRLSIL.

The chain is built from TRBV29-1 and TRBJ2-5; TRBD1 aligns across 10 bases. Germline CDR1 is SQVTM and CDR2 is ANQGSEA. V shed 2 bases, J shed 2 bases, and the junction held 5 bases outside the gene matches. This CDR3 has 15 amino acids. The CDR3 bases are TGCAGCGTTGAAAGGACAGGGGGACTACAAGAGACCCAGTACTTC. It is translated as CSVERTGGLQETQYF.